What follows are 31 T cell receptor beta chains derived from one specimen sequenced in a study of early T cells in non-severe SARS-CoV-2 infection. TCRdb used MiXCR to reprocess the 5' RACE reads, holding one entry per CDR3 protein. The sample carries approximately 69,000 distinct CDR3 sequences, 12% recorded once. The material sequenced was whole blood. These receptor sequences come from an adult who was a healthcare worker with PCR-confirmed SARS-CoV-2 infection or an uninfected control (not recorded which).

This clonotype came up many times. CDR3 sequence reads: CASSEGVERRGRAKGNEQFF. In nucleotides, the CDR3 is TGTGCCAGCAGTGAAGGGGTGGAGAGGAGGGGGCGCGCAAAGGGGAATGAGCAGTTCTTC. The chain is built from TRBV6-1 and TRBJ2-1, with D perhaps TRBD1 (7 bases). This CDR3 region has 20 residues. V dropped 1 base and J dropped 7 bases, with 29 bases sitting between them. CDR1 and CDR2 (germline): MNHNS, SASEGT.

This clonotype was counted ten times or more. The chain couples TRBV7-8 to TRBJ2-7; D may correspond to TRBD1 or TRBD2 (5 bases each). Trimming shortened V by 6 bases and J by 9 bases, and 24 bases separated the two germline ends. CDR3 size: 15 residues. Germline V gives CDR1 SGHVS, CDR2 FQNEAQ. The CDR3 reads CASSRGGTRAERQYF. DNA of the CDR3: TGTGCCAGCAGTCGAGGTGGGACCCGGGCGGAGCGGCAGTACTTC.

V usage is TRBV7-8 and J usage is TRBJ2-5, with 7 bases lining up with TRBD2. The length of the CDR3 is 16 residues. Germline loops: CDR1 SGHVS, CDR2 FQNEAQ. V gave up 1 base and J gave up 0 bases; unmatched junction bases: 5. The CDR3 sequence: CASSLGLAVNQETQYF. CDR3 DNA: TGTGCCAGCAGCTTAGGGCTAGCGGTAAACCAAGAGACCCAGTACTTC.

V and J are TRBV29-1 and TRBJ2-5; no definite D call. The ends were cut back, 5 bases at V and 6 bases at J, with 13 bases in the middle. The CDR3 length is 12 residues. Germline-derived CDR1 and CDR2 are SQVTM and ANQGSEA. This CDR3 is CSVPRSPKTQYF. In DNA, the CDR3 is TGCAGCGTTCCCAGGAGCCCAAAGACCCAGTACTTC.

This clonotype was seen only a few times. CDR3 residues: CASSERTSYNEQFF. CDR3 bases: TGTGCCAGCAGCGAACGGACTAGTTACAATGAGCAGTTCTTC. The chain has TRBV7-8 and TRBJ2-1, with TRBD2 matching 7 bases. CDR1 and CDR2 (germline): SGHVS, FQNEAQ. V was pared by 5 bases and J by 4 bases, with 5 bases of the junction left unmatched. This CDR3 comprises 14 residues.

The chain employs TRBV3-1 and TRBJ2-7; TRBD2 matches at 8 bases. The germline V gene encodes CDR1 LGHDT and CDR2 YNNKEL (reference sequence). This CDR3 contains 14 residues. V shed 6 bases and J 3 bases; nucleotides not matched to a gene: 7. CDR3 nucleotide sequence: TGTGCCAGCAGTCGGACTAGCCCCGACTACGAGCAGTACTTC. Its translation: CASSRTSPDYEQYF.

This clonotype came up many times. This sequence joins TRBV20-1 and TRBJ2-5, with 9 bases aligning to TRBD2. The trim removed 6 bases at V and 5 bases at J, leaving 7 bases unmatched. Germline loops: CDR1 DFQATT, CDR2 SNEGSKA (reference sequence). The CDR3 is 13 residues long. The CDR3 nucleotides read TGCAGTGCCGTAGCGGGAGTGGATGAGACCCAGTACTTC. Its translation: CSAVAGVDETQYF.

This clonotype was detected many times. The rearrangement joins TRBV27 to TRBJ2-1; a weak D match, TRBD1 (5 bases). Per the germline V gene, CDR1 is MNHEY and CDR2 is SMNVEV (reference sequence). V was cut by 4 bases and J by 4 bases, with 17 bases left in between. The CDR3 spans 16 residues. In DNA, the CDR3 is TGTGCCAGCAGTTGGGCAAGGGCCCAGGGTTACAATGAGCAGTTCTTC. This gives the protein CASSWARAQGYNEQFF.

This clonotype came up many times. The chain joins TRBV28 to TRBJ2-2, with 7 nucleotides matching TRBD1. This CDR3 contains 15 residues. V lost 7 bases, J lost 7 bases, and 12 bases stayed unmatched. Per the germline V gene, CDR1 is MDHEN and CDR2 is SYDVKM. CDR3 coding DNA: TGTGCCAGCACAGAAGGGGGCGAATGGAGCGGGGAGCTGTTTTTT. This encodes CASTEGGEWSGELFF.

Only a few counts were recorded for this clonotype. J is TRBJ1-4 and V is TRBV5-1; D is undetermined. This CDR3 region has 13 residues. Between the trimmed V and J ends, which lost 4 bases and 8 bases, there was a span of 12 bases. Looked up from germline, CDR1 is SGHRS and CDR2 is YFSETQ. The CDR3 DNA reads as TGCGCCAGCAGCCTAGTCCCCGAAGAAAAACTGTTTTTT. Translation: CASSLVPEEKLFF.

This clonotype was seen repeatedly, ten times or more. V gene TRBV29-1 combines with J gene TRBJ2-2, with 12 bases that match TRBD1. J gave up 0 bases and V 5 bases, and 7 bases lay outside the gene matches. The CDR3 is 17 amino acids. Germline CDR1 SQVTM, CDR2 ANQGSEA. The CDR3 DNA is TGCAGCGTTAGGGACAGGGGGCCGAGAACGAACACCGGGGAGCTGTTTTTT. The encoded protein is CSVRDRGPRTNTGELFF.

This clonotype appeared many times. This rearrangement joins TRBV3-1 to TRBJ2-5; 15 nucleotides align to TRBD2. The ends lost 1 base at V and 4 bases at J; junction bases unmatched: 7. Germline lookup yields CDR1 LGHDT and CDR2 YNNKEL (reference sequence). The CDR3 is 18 residues long. The CDR3 DNA reads TGTGCCAGCAGCCAAGGGACTAGCGGGAGGGAACGAATAGAGACCCAGTACTTC. This encodes CASSQGTSGRERIETQYF.

This clonotype was detected ten times or more. The CDR3 region has the DNA TGTGCCAGCAGCTTTCGACTCATTGGCTCTGGAAACACCATATATTTT. Its translation: CASSFRLIGSGNTIYF. The chain joins TRBV7-8 to TRBJ1-3, with D unresolved. This CDR3 is 16 amino acids long. Trimming left V 3 bases short and J 0 bases short, with 12 bases between. The germline gives CDR1 SGHVS, CDR2 FQNEAQ.

The J gene is TRBJ2-1, the V gene TRBV5-4, with D perhaps TRBD1 or TRBD2 (5 bases each). Germline-derived CDR1 and CDR2 are SGHNT and YYREEE (reference sequence). V lost 4 bases to trimming and J lost 5 bases, with 16 bases between them. This CDR3 is built from 15 residues. The CDR3 reads CASSRGARFDNEQFF. DNA for the CDR3: TGTGCCAGCAGCCGAGGGGCTAGGTTTGACAATGAGCAGTTCTTC. Full variable domain (rest looked up from reference TRBV5-4 and TRBJ2-1): ETGVTQSPTHLIKTRGQQVTLRCSSQSGHNTVSWYQQALGQGPQFIFQYYREEENGRGNFPPRFSGLQFPNYSSELNVNALELDDSALYLCASSRGARFDNEQFFGPGTRLTVL.

The CDR3 loop reads CASSPQMAAPFEQFF. Written as DNA, the CDR3 is TGTGCCAGCAGCCCCCAAATGGCTGCTCCCTTTGAGCAGTTCTTC. The J gene is TRBJ2-1, the V gene TRBV6-4; no clear D. V lost 6 bases and J lost 9, with 21 bases in between. CDR3 length equals 15 residues. The germline V gene encodes CDR1 MRHNA and CDR2 SNTAGT.

The rearrangement joins TRBV28 to TRBJ1-1, with D unresolved. Trimming took 6 bases from V and 6 from J, leaving 11 bases between them. From germline, CDR1 is MDHEN and CDR2 SYDVKM. This CDR3 is 12 amino acids long. The CDR3 is CASSRVGSEAFF. Here the CDR3 DNA reads TGTGCCAGCAGCCGAGTCGGATCTGAAGCTTTCTTT.

This clonotype was detected only a few times. The chain combines TRBV19 with TRBJ2-3; 10 positions match TRBD2. Germline V gene lookup returns CDR1 LNHDA and CDR2 SQIVND (reference sequence). This CDR3 comprises 16 residues. Losses at the gene ends were 3 bases for V and 2 bases for J; bases not matched to a gene: 5. CDR3 in DNA: TGTGCCAGTAGTATCGAGAGCGGGGGGGTCACAGATACGCAGTATTTT. This codes for CASSIESGGVTDTQYF.

This clonotype was detected ten times or more. The J gene is TRBJ2-5, the V gene TRBV19; 8 bases line up with TRBD2. The V gene's germline CDR1 is LNHDA and CDR2 SQIVND (reference sequence). CDR3 size: 14 residues. The V and J ends lost 4 bases and 8 bases, in that order; junction bases with no gene match: 9. CDR3 in DNA: TGTGCCAGTAGTAAGGCGGGAGGCATGGGCACCCAGTACTTC. Translation gives CASSKAGGMGTQYF.

The chain employs TRBV5-6 and TRBJ2-5, with D tentatively TRBD2 (5 bases). Germline V CDR1 and CDR2: SGHDT, YYEEEE. V gave up 2 bases and J gave up 2 bases, with 7 bases separating them. The length of the CDR3 is 13 residues. CDR3 bases: TGTGCCAGCAGCTTCGGGAAGCAAGAGACCCAGTACTTC. Translating it yields CASSFGKQETQYF.

The chain carries TRBV19 and TRBJ2-4; TRBD1 matches at 12 bases. CDR1 is LNHDA, CDR2 SQIVND, per germline (reference sequence). The V and J ends lost 8 bases and 7 bases, in that order; junction bases with no gene match: 12. The CDR3 contains 16 residues. CDR3 in DNA: TGTGCCAGTTCCGCTCCGGGACAGGGGGCTAGGAACATTCAGTACTTC. This codes for CASSAPGQGARNIQYF. The complete variable domain, with remaining parts taken from reference TRBV19 and TRBJ2-4, reads DGGITQSPKYLFRKEGQNVTLSCEQNLNHDAMYWYRQDPGQGLRLIYYSQIVNDFQKGDIAEGYSVSREKKESFPLTVTSAQKNPTAFYLCASSAPGQGARNIQYFGAGTRLSVL.

This clonotype was observed a handful of times. V and J are TRBV19 and TRBJ2-3; perhaps TRBD1 as D (6 bases). CDR1 is LNHDA and CDR2 is SQIVND in the germline V gene (reference sequence). This CDR3 is built from 14 residues. The V end lost 2 bases, the J end lost 8 bases, and 14 bases lay between the germline ends. The CDR3 DNA reads as TGTGCCAGTAGTATACAAACAGGGATTACTACGCAGTATTTT. Residues: CASSIQTGITTQYF.

The chain employs TRBV6-2 or TRBV6-3 and TRBJ2-7, with D tentatively TRBD2 (6 bases). The CDR3 is 15 residues long. The ends were cut back, 5 bases at V and 1 base at J, with 15 bases in the middle. Germline V gives CDR1 MNHEY, CDR2 SVGEGT. CDR3 coding DNA: TGTGCCAGCAGTGGAGCCGGAGGGCCTTCCTACGAGCAGTACTTC. Its protein product is CASSGAGGPSYEQYF.

This clonotype has a handful of counts. The chain recombines TRBV20-1 with TRBJ2-7, with unresolved D. This CDR3 has 14 amino acids. CDR1 and CDR2 (germline): DFQATT, SNEGSKA (reference sequence). The V gene lost 3 bases and the J gene lost 7 bases, with 19 bases spanning the gap. The CDR3 here is CSASLPGVVMEQYF. CDR3 nucleotides: TGCAGTGCTAGTCTCCCAGGAGTTGTGATGGAGCAGTACTTC.

This clonotype was detected ten times or more. The V and J genes are TRBV6-6 and TRBJ2-2; D gene uncertain. Germline V CDR1 and CDR2: MNHNY, SVGAGI (reference sequence). CDR3 length equals 16 residues. Trimming shortened V by 6 bases and J by 7 bases, and 21 bases separated the two germline ends. The CDR3 DNA sequence: TGTGCCAGCAGCTTCACCGGGCCCAACGGTGGCGGGGAGCTGTTTTTT. Translated, it gives CASSFTGPNGGGELFF.

This clonotype was observed a few times. DNA of the CDR3: TGTGCCAGCAGCGCGGGACCGATCGCTAGCAATCAGCCCCAGCATTTT. Its protein product is CASSAGPIASNQPQHF. The V gene is TRBV7-2, the J gene TRBJ1-5; D may be TRBD1 (5 bases). The germline V gene has CDR1 SGHTA and CDR2 FQGNSA. Deletions cut 5 bases from V and 0 bases from J, with 14 bases between. CDR3 length equals 16 residues.

The chain combines TRBV29-1 with TRBJ1-2; D not resolved. Germline V gene data show CDR1 as SQVTM and CDR2 as ANQGSEA. Deletions cut 0 bases from V and 8 bases from J, with 16 bases between. CDR3 size: 14 residues. CDR3 DNA: TGCAGCGTTGAAGATCCCTACCGCCTGGGCGGCTACACCTTC. Its protein product is CSVEDPYRLGGYTF.

The V and J genes are TRBV20-1 and TRBJ1-5; 7 bases line up with TRBD1. This CDR3 has 16 amino acids. V trimming: 6 bases; J trimming: 4 bases; junction bases outside the gene matches: 15. Germline CDR1 is DFQATT and CDR2 is SNEGSKA (reference sequence). The CDR3 DNA follows: TGCAGTGCCACCACGTTCACAGGGGAAATAAATCAGCCCCAGCATTTT. Translated, it gives CSATTFTGEINQPQHF.

The V gene is TRBV12-3 or TRBV12-4, the J gene TRBJ2-1, with D perhaps matching TRBD1 or TRBD2 (6 bases each). The CDR3 runs 16 residues. V lost 3 bases and J 4 bases, leaving 16 bases between the germline ends. The CDR3 protein is CASSFGGRTVYNEQFF. DNA of the CDR3: TGTGCCAGCAGTTTCGGGGGCCGGACAGTTTACAATGAGCAGTTCTTC.

This chain links TRBV18 with TRBJ2-3, with 10 bases identical to TRBD2. The CDR3 covers 16 residues. V shed 6 bases, J shed 3 bases, and the junction held 9 bases outside the gene matches. CDR1 is KGHSH, CDR2 LQKENI, per germline. In DNA form, the CDR3 reads TGTGCCAGCTCGCCCCCGCCGGGACTAGCGACAGATACGCAGTATTTT. It encodes CASSPPPGLATDTQYF.

The chain carries TRBV28 and TRBJ1-5; D might be TRBD1 (6 bases). The CDR3 has 14 amino acids. Germline V gene sequence: CDR1 MDHEN, CDR2 SYDVKM. Trimming left V 7 bases short and J 1 base short, with 11 bases between. CDR3 in amino acids: CASTNDRSNQPQHF. The DNA of the CDR3 is TGTGCCAGCACCAACGACAGGAGCAATCAGCCCCAGCATTTT.

This clonotype occurred once. This chain connects TRBV28 to TRBJ2-3, with unresolved D. The CDR3 consists of 16 residues. Trimming pared 3 bases from V and 2 bases from J, leaving 15 bases between. The germline CDR1 and CDR2 sequences are MDHEN and SYDVKM. CDR3 in amino acids: CASSFGIVAITDTQYF. CDR3 DNA: TGTGCCAGCAGTTTTGGAATTGTGGCTATCACAGATACGCAGTATTTT.